This T cell receptor beta chain was recorded in a study of beta chain features in type 1 diabetes. Isolated RNA was reverse transcribed in full, so expressed TCRB transcripts were sequenced. Measured with immunoSEQ multiplex PCR; TCRdb has only the in-frame clones, and not every one. The sample holds roughly 400,000 clones, approximately 15% seen once. This clone was counted between two and nine times. This clonotype was obtained from a young man in good health. The sequenced sample was naive CD4+ T cells from blood.

The chain's CDR3 is CATSSANPNPGDQETQYF. CDR3 bases: TGTGCCACCAGCAGCGCTAATCCGAACCCGGGGGACCAAGAGACCCAGTACTTC. This chain connects TRBV15 to TRBJ2-5; D is possibly TRBD2 (6 bases). This CDR3 comprises 18 residues. The germline CDR1 and CDR2 sequences are LNHNV and YYDKDF (reference sequence). V gave up 3 bases and J gave up 0 bases, with 20 bases separating them.